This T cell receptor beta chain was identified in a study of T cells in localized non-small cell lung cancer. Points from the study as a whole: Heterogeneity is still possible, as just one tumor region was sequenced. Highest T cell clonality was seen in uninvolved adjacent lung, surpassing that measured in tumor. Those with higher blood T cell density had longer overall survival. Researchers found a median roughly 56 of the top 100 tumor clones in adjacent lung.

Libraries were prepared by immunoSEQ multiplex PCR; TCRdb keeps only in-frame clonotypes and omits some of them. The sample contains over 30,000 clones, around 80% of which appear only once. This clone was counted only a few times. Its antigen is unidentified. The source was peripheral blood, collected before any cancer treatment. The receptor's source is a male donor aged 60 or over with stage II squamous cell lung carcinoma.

The CDR3: CASGLQAFNEKLFF. In DNA form, the CDR3 reads TGTGCCAGTGGGTTACAGGCCTTTAATGAAAAACTGTTTTTT. V gene TRBV19 combines with J gene TRBJ1-4, with D perhaps matching TRBD1 (5 bases). The germline gives CDR1 LNHDA, CDR2 SQIVND (reference sequence). This CDR3 comprises 14 residues. Between the trimmed V and J ends, which lost 8 bases and 4 bases, there was a span of 14 bases.